These T cell receptor beta chains were read from a single sample in a study of T cells in Graves' hyperthyroidism and ophthalmopathy. TCRdb analysed the multiplex PCR reads with MiXCR anew, one entry per CDR3 protein. The data show about 570,000 distinct CDR3 sequences, about half seen once. The sample comprised peripheral blood or thyroid tissue (not recorded which). All receptors derive from an adult woman with Graves' disease, either hyperthyroidism or ophthalmopathy (not recorded which). Both conserved end residues are part of each CDR3. Fields, in order: D gene, clone size, V gene, J gene, CDR3 protein, CDR3 DNA. The D gene is left open where the match is weak. Rows may omit the clone size; those that give it use once, few, many or a size class.

D gene: TRBD2; clone size: many; V gene: TRBV10-3; J gene: TRBJ2-7; CDR3 protein: CAISDGGGHEQYF; CDR3 DNA: TGTGCCATCAGTGACGGGGGGGGCCACGAGCAGTACTTC
D gene: NA; clone size: NA; V gene: TRBV13; J gene: TRBJ2-5; CDR3 protein: CASTTRTGGTETQYF; CDR3 DNA: TGTGCCAGCACCACCCGAACTGGCGGAACAGAGACCCAGTACTTC
D gene: NA; clone size: few; V gene: TRBV12-3/TRBV12-4; J gene: TRBJ1-1; CDR3 protein: CASSVGQDTEAFF; CDR3 DNA: TGTGCCAGCAGTGTGGGACAAGACACTGAAGCTTTCTTT
D gene: TRBD2; clone size: NA; V gene: TRBV20-1; J gene: TRBJ2-5; CDR3 protein: CSAPDPPSGETQYF; CDR3 DNA: TGCAGTGCCCCCGACCCCCCTAGCGGGGAGACCCAGTACTTC
D gene: TRBD1; clone size: many; V gene: TRBV20-1; J gene: TRBJ1-1; CDR3 protein: CSARDFGTETSEAFF; CDR3 DNA: TGCAGTGCTAGAGATTTCGGGACAGAGACCTCAGAAGCTTTCTTT
D gene: NA; clone size: NA; V gene: TRBV19; J gene: TRBJ1-5; CDR3 protein: CASSITGRRGNQPQHF; CDR3 DNA: TGTGCCAGTAGTATAACCGGCAGGAGGGGCAATCAGCCCCAGCATTTT
D gene: TRBD2; clone size: few; V gene: TRBV6-5; J gene: TRBJ2-7; CDR3 protein: CARFPGGSPYEQYF; CDR3 DNA: TGTGCCAGATTTCCGGGGGGGTCCCCCTACGAGCAGTACTTC
D gene: NA; clone size: NA; V gene: TRBV5-1; J gene: TRBJ2-7; CDR3 protein: CASTRDSGTVYEQYF; CDR3 DNA: TGCGCCAGCACAAGGGACAGCGGGACCGTATACGAGCAGTACTTC
D gene: TRBD1; clone size: NA; V gene: TRBV7-8; J gene: TRBJ1-1; CDR3 protein: CAKQGTDFEAFF; CDR3 DNA: TGTGCCAAGCAGGGGACAGACTTCGAAGCTTTCTTT
D gene: NA; clone size: many; V gene: TRBV15; J gene: TRBJ2-7; CDR3 protein: CATSRDWGRAGEQYF; CDR3 DNA: TGTGCCACCAGCAGAGATTGGGGCAGGGCTGGAGAGCAGTACTTC
D gene: TRBD2; clone size: once; V gene: TRBV10-3; J gene: TRBJ2-5; CDR3 protein: CAISFAGGQETQYF; CDR3 DNA: TGTGCCATCAGTTTCGCGGGGGGCCAAGAGACCCAGTACTTC
D gene: NA; clone size: NA; V gene: TRBV24-1; J gene: TRBJ2-5; CDR3 protein: CATSLWGEETQYF; CDR3 DNA: TGTGCCACCAGTTTATGGGGGGAGGAGACCCAGTACTTC
D gene: NA; clone size: NA; V gene: TRBV6-6; J gene: TRBJ2-1; CDR3 protein: CASTLPNTGDEQFF; CDR3 DNA: TGTGCCAGCACCCTCCCGAACACGGGAGATGAGCAGTTCTTC
D gene: NA; clone size: many; V gene: TRBV2; J gene: TRBJ2-5; CDR3 protein: CASTRGTARGETQYF; CDR3 DNA: TGTGCCAGCACCCGAGGGACGGCCAGGGGAGAGACCCAGTACTTC
D gene: NA; clone size: NA; V gene: TRBV20-1; J gene: TRBJ1-4; CDR3 protein: CSAREGYGGEKLFF; CDR3 DNA: TGCAGTGCTAGAGAGGGATATGGCGGTGAAAAACTGTTTTTT
D gene: NA; clone size: NA; V gene: TRBV7-9; J gene: TRBJ1-5; CDR3 protein: CASSPDRNYAVDQPQHF; CDR3 DNA: TGTGCCAGCAGTCCTGACAGGAACTATGCTGTTGATCAGCCCCAGCATTTT
D gene: NA; clone size: many; V gene: TRBV2; J gene: TRBJ2-5; CDR3 protein: CASSGSGAETQYF; CDR3 DNA: TGTGCCAGCAGTGGGTCAGGGGCAGAGACCCAGTACTTC
D gene: NA; clone size: many; V gene: TRBV10-3; J gene: TRBJ1-5; CDR3 protein: CAISQGAAQPQHF; CDR3 DNA: TGTGCCATCAGTCAGGGTGCCGCTCAGCCCCAGCATTTT
D gene: TRBD1; clone size: NA; V gene: TRBV5-6; J gene: TRBJ1-4; CDR3 protein: CASSDRGTTNEKLFF; CDR3 DNA: TGTGCCAGCAGCGACAGGGGGACAACTAATGAAAAACTGTTTTTT
D gene: NA; clone size: NA; V gene: TRBV7-8; J gene: TRBJ2-5; CDR3 protein: CASSLDRGEATQYF; CDR3 DNA: TGTGCCAGCAGCTTAGACCGGGGAGAGGCTACCCAGTACTTC
D gene: TRBD1; clone size: few; V gene: TRBV11-2; J gene: TRBJ2-7; CDR3 protein: CASLTTGGFSYEQYF; CDR3 DNA: TGTGCCAGCCTTACTACAGGGGGGTTCTCCTACGAGCAGTACTTC
D gene: TRBD2; clone size: NA; V gene: TRBV30; J gene: TRBJ2-7; CDR3 protein: CAWKGLAGDEHPYEQYF; CDR3 DNA: TGTGCCTGGAAAGGACTAGCGGGGGACGAGCACCCCTACGAGCAGTACTTC
D gene: NA; clone size: many; V gene: TRBV5-4; J gene: TRBJ1-1; CDR3 protein: CASSGPIAGNTEAFF; CDR3 DNA: TGTGCCAGCAGCGGCCCTATCGCGGGGAACACTGAAGCTTTCTTT
D gene: NA; clone size: many; V gene: TRBV9; J gene: TRBJ2-7; CDR3 protein: CASSVGTLSYEQYF; CDR3 DNA: TGTGCCAGCAGCGTAGGAACTCTCTCCTACGAGCAGTACTTC
D gene: NA; clone size: NA; V gene: TRBV20-1; J gene: TRBJ1-5; CDR3 protein: CSASVDRLSQPQHF; CDR3 DNA: TGCAGTGCTAGCGTAGACAGGCTTAGCCAGCCCCAGCATTTT
D gene: TRBD2; clone size: many; V gene: TRBV7-8; J gene: TRBJ2-7; CDR3 protein: CASSFSSGSLSYEQYF; CDR3 DNA: TGTGCCAGCAGCTTCTCTAGCGGGAGTTTGTCCTACGAGCAGTACTTC
D gene: TRBD2; clone size: NA; V gene: TRBV19; J gene: TRBJ2-5; CDR3 protein: CASSRGERETQYF; CDR3 DNA: TGTGCCAGTAGTCGGGGGGAGAGGGAGACCCAGTACTTC
D gene: TRBD1; clone size: many; V gene: TRBV5-1; J gene: TRBJ2-2; CDR3 protein: CASSFSGGNGELFF; CDR3 DNA: TGCGCCAGCAGTTTCTCAGGGGGCAACGGGGAGCTGTTTTTT
D gene: NA; clone size: NA; V gene: TRBV19; J gene: TRBJ1-1; CDR3 protein: CASSTLFGNTEAFF; CDR3 DNA: TGTGCCAGTAGTACCTTGTTCGGGAACACTGAAGCTTTCTTT
D gene: NA; clone size: NA; V gene: TRBV7-2; J gene: TRBJ1-4; CDR3 protein: CASTAVGRDLNEKLFF; CDR3 DNA: TGTGCCAGCACCGCAGTTGGGCGAGACCTGAATGAAAAACTGTTTTTT
D gene: NA; clone size: many; V gene: TRBV7-6; J gene: TRBJ2-7; CDR3 protein: CASSLALDYEQYF; CDR3 DNA: TGTGCCAGCAGCTTAGCACTAGACTACGAGCAGTACTTC
D gene: NA; clone size: NA; V gene: TRBV29-1; J gene: TRBJ2-7; CDR3 protein: CSHNLRDDLHEQYF; CDR3 DNA: TGCAGTCATAACCTCCGGGACGATCTCCACGAGCAGTACTTC
D gene: NA; clone size: NA; V gene: TRBV29-1; J gene: TRBJ1-2; CDR3 protein: CSVDTGTGSYNYGYTF; CDR3 DNA: TGCAGCGTCGACACCGGGACTGGGTCCTATAACTATGGCTACACCTTC
D gene: NA; clone size: NA; V gene: TRBV11-1; J gene: TRBJ1-1; CDR3 protein: CASRKGTGPREANTEAFF; CDR3 DNA: TGTGCCAGCAGAAAGGGGACGGGCCCCCGGGAAGCGAACACTGAAGCTTTCTTT
D gene: TRBD1; clone size: once; V gene: TRBV19; J gene: TRBJ1-1; CDR3 protein: CASSPRDRGPQNTEAFF; CDR3 DNA: TGTGCCAGTAGCCCGCGGGACAGGGGGCCACAGAACACTGAAGCTTTCTTT
D gene: NA; clone size: many; V gene: TRBV7-9; J gene: TRBJ2-5; CDR3 protein: CASSGLVVVGPTQQETQYF; CDR3 DNA: TGTGCCAGCAGCGGCCTTGTAGTTGTTGGTCCTACACAGCAAGAGACCCAGTACTTC
D gene: NA; clone size: many; V gene: TRBV5-1; J gene: TRBJ2-2; CDR3 protein: CASSLDDTGELFF; CDR3 DNA: TGCGCCAGCAGCCTGGACGACACCGGGGAGCTGTTTTTT
D gene: NA; clone size: many; V gene: TRBV11-2; J gene: TRBJ1-1; CDR3 protein: CASSLDRGIEAFF; CDR3 DNA: TGCGCCAGCAGCTTGGATAGGGGGATTGAAGCTTTCTTT
D gene: NA; clone size: many; V gene: TRBV6-6; J gene: TRBJ2-5; CDR3 protein: CASSNDPPNWETQYF; CDR3 DNA: TGTGCCAGCAGTAACGACCCCCCCAATTGGGAGACCCAGTACTTC
D gene: TRBD2; clone size: few; V gene: TRBV7-8; J gene: TRBJ2-5; CDR3 protein: CASSEQPGGQPQYF; CDR3 DNA: TGTGCCAGCAGCGAACAGCCGGGAGGTCAGCCCCAGTACTTC
D gene: NA; clone size: NA; V gene: TRBV20-1; J gene: TRBJ1-1; CDR3 protein: CSARDAWREVAFF; CDR3 DNA: TGCAGTGCTAGAGACGCGTGGCGAGAGGTGGCTTTCTTT
D gene: NA; clone size: many; V gene: TRBV20-1; J gene: TRBJ1-5; CDR3 protein: CSASRVFLGQPQHF; CDR3 DNA: TGCAGTGCTAGTAGGGTGTTTCTCGGACAGCCCCAGCATTTT
D gene: TRBD2; clone size: NA; V gene: TRBV7-9; J gene: TRBJ2-3; CDR3 protein: CASSLGTSGNGDTQYF; CDR3 DNA: TGTGCCAGCAGCTTAGGGACTAGCGGGAACGGAGATACGCAGTATTTT
D gene: NA; clone size: many; V gene: TRBV7-9; J gene: TRBJ2-7; CDR3 protein: CASTAGRSYEQYF; CDR3 DNA: TGTGCCAGCACCGCGGGACGGTCCTACGAGCAGTACTTC
D gene: NA; clone size: many; V gene: TRBV12-3/TRBV12-4; J gene: TRBJ2-7; CDR3 protein: CASSFGAAYEQYF; CDR3 DNA: TGTGCCAGCAGTTTTGGGGCTGCCTACGAGCAGTACTTC
D gene: NA; clone size: NA; V gene: TRBV3-1; J gene: TRBJ2-7; CDR3 protein: CASSQNIPGLSHEQYF; CDR3 DNA: TGTGCCAGCAGCCAAAATATCCCGGGACTTTCCCACGAGCAGTACTTC
D gene: NA; clone size: NA; V gene: TRBV9; J gene: TRBJ1-6; CDR3 protein: CASSVVEGGSPLHF; CDR3 DNA: TGTGCCAGCAGCGTAGTCGAGGGGGGGTCACCCCTCCACTTT
D gene: TRBD2; clone size: NA; V gene: TRBV29-1; J gene: TRBJ2-7; CDR3 protein: CSVEATGTSGYEQYF; CDR3 DNA: TGCAGCGTTGAAGCCACCGGGACTAGCGGCTACGAGCAGTACTTC
D gene: NA; clone size: NA; V gene: TRBV29-1; J gene: TRBJ1-3; CDR3 protein: CSVEGVGTGNTIYF; CDR3 DNA: TGCAGCGTCGAGGGGGTCGGCACTGGAAACACCATATATTTT
D gene: NA; clone size: NA; V gene: TRBV7-9; J gene: TRBJ1-6; CDR3 protein: CASSLYSRGNNSPLHF; CDR3 DNA: TGTGCCAGCAGCTTGTACAGCCGAGGAAATAATTCACCCCTCCACTTT
D gene: NA; clone size: few; V gene: TRBV29-1; J gene: TRBJ1-5; CDR3 protein: CSVGLAGSQPQHF; CDR3 DNA: TGCAGCGTTGGGTTGGCAGGCAGCCAGCCCCAGCATTTT
D gene: TRBD1; clone size: many; V gene: TRBV30; J gene: TRBJ1-5; CDR3 protein: CAWRDRGWGNQPQHF; CDR3 DNA: TGTGCCTGGAGGGACAGGGGATGGGGCAATCAGCCCCAGCATTTT
D gene: NA; clone size: few; V gene: TRBV4-1; J gene: TRBJ1-1; CDR3 protein: CASSQGQALIRIWDTEAFF; CDR3 DNA: TGCGCCAGCAGCCAAGGACAGGCCCTCATTAGAATATGGGACACTGAAGCTTTCTTT
D gene: TRBD1; clone size: many; V gene: TRBV25-1; J gene: TRBJ1-6; CDR3 protein: CASSASSNNRGSPLHF; CDR3 DNA: TGTGCCAGCAGTGCCTCGTCCAACAACAGGGGTTCACCCCTCCACTTT